Sequencing of this T cell receptor beta chain was carried out in a study of CD8+CD57+ T cells in acquired aplastic anemia. Background on the study: Roughly 3 ug was the average amount of DNA from sorted CD4+ and CD8+ cells. Broader study findings: Significance was not reached for CD8+ Simpson's diversity between patients and controls. Overlap between patients and controls comprised 25 to 30 CD8+ CDR3 sequences.

Only a few counts were recorded for this clonotype. Its antigen is still unknown. All sequencing subjects had displayed CD8+CD57+ cell expansion on flow cytometry. Genomic DNA provided the template from which TCR beta VDJ and CDR3 profiles were obtained. One entry per CDR3 protein, called by TCRdb with MiXCR from the reads. Among around 200,000 distinct CDR3 sequences listed, roughly two thirds were seen once. V gave up 6 bases and J gave up 5 bases, with 20 bases separating them. CDR1 and CDR2 from the germline V gene are SEHNR and FQNEAQ (reference sequence). This CDR3 spans 15 amino acids. Sequencing was performed on sorted CD4+, CD8+, or CD8+CD57+ T cells (not recorded which) from PBMCs. The receptor comes from a human donor with aplastic anemia. V gene TRBV7-9 combines with J gene TRBJ2-7; perhaps TRBD1 as D (6 bases). CDR3 sequence reads: CASSYDYGQKNEQYF. In DNA form, the CDR3 reads TGTGCCAGCAGTTACGACTATGGACAGAAGAACGAGCAGTACTTC. The variable domain in full, completed from reference TRBV7-9 and TRBJ2-7, reads DTGVSQNPRHKITKRGQNVTFRCDPISEHNRLYWYRQTLGQGPEFLTYFQNEAQLEKSRLLSDRFSAERPKGSFSTLEIQRTEQGDSAMYLCASSYDYGQKNEQYFGPGTRLTVT.